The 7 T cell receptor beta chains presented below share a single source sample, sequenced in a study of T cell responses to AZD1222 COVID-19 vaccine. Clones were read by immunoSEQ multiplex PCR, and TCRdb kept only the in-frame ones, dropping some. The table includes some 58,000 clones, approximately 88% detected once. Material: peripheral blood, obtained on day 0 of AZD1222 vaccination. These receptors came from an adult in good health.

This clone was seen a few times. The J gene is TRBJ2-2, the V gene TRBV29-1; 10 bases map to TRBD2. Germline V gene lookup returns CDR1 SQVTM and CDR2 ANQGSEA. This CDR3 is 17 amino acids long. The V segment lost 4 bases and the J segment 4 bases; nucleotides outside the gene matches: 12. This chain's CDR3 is CSVGVGSGRAVTGELFF. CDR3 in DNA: TGCAGCGTTGGAGTGGGGAGCGGGAGGGCCGTCACCGGGGAGCTGTTTTTT.

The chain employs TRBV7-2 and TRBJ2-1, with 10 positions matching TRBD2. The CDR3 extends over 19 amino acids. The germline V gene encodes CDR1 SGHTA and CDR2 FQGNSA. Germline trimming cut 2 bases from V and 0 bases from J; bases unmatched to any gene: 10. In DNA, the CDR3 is TGTGCCAGCAGCTTACAGGTAGCCGGGACTAGCGACTCCTACAATGAGCAGTTCTTC. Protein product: CASSLQVAGTSDSYNEQFF. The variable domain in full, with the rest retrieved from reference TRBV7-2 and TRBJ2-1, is GAGVSQSPSNKVTEKGKDVELRCDPISGHTALYWYRQSLGQGLEFLIYFQGNSAPDKSGLPSDRFSAERTGGSVSTLTIQRTQQEDSAVYLCASSLQVAGTSDSYNEQFFGPGTRLTVL.

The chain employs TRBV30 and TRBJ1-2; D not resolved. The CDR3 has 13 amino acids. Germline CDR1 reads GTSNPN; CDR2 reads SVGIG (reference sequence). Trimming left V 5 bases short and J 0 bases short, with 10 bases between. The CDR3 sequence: CAWGARPNYGYTF. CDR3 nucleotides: TGTGCCTGGGGCGCAAGACCTAACTATGGCTACACCTTC.

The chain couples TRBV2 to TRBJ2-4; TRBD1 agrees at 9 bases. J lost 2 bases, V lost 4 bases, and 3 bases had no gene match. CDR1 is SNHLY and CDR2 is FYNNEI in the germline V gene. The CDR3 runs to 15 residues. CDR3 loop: CASSAGTGSKNIQYF. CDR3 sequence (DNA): TGTGCCAGCAGTGCCGGGACAGGGTCCAAAAACATTCAGTACTTC.

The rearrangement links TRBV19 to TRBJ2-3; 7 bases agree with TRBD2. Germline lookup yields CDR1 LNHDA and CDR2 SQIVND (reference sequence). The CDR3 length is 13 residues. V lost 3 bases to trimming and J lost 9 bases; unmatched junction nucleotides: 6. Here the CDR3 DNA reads TGTGCCAGTAGTATCGAGACTAGCAGAACGCAGTATTTT. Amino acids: CASSIETSRTQYF.

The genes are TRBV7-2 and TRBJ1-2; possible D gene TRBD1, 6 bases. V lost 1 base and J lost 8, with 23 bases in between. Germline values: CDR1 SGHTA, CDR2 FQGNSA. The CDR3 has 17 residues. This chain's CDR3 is CASSLGYRGARSYGYTF. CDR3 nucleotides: TGTGCCAGCAGCTTAGGTTACCGGGGGGCGCGATCTTACGGCTACACCTTC. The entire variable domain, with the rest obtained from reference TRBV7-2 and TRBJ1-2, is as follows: GAGVSQSPSNKVTEKGKDVELRCDPISGHTALYWYRQSLGQGLEFLIYFQGNSAPDKSGLPSDRFSAERTGGSVSTLTIQRTQQEDSAVYLCASSLGYRGARSYGYTFGSGTRLTVV.

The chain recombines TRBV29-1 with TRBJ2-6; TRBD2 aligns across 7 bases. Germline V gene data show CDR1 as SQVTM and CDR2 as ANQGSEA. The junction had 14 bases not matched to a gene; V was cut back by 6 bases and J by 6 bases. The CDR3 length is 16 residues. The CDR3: CSVQLASALQANVLTF. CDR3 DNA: TGCAGCGTCCAACTAGCGTCTGCTCTGCAGGCCAACGTCCTGACTTTC.